Below are 20 T cell receptor beta chains sequenced from a single sample in a study of immune cell composition in non-small cell lung cancer. Only in-frame clones appear in the TCRdb table, and some are missing; sequencing was by immunoSEQ multiplex PCR. The sample records roughly 1,900 clones, approximately 80% being singletons. Sequencing was carried out using lung tumor tissue. The receptors derive from a human donor with non-small cell lung cancer.

The V gene is TRBV7-6, the J gene TRBJ2-3; 13 bases are a match to TRBD2. Germline CDR1 reads SGHVS; CDR2 reads FNYEAQ. This CDR3 contains 19 residues. Trimming cost V 0 bases and J 4 bases; bases outside gene matches: 10. The CDR3 loop reads CASSLAGLAGRPRADTQYF. DNA for the CDR3: TGTGCCAGCAGCTTAGCGGGACTAGCGGGACGACCGAGAGCAGATACGCAGTATTTT.

The V and J genes are TRBV7-9 and TRBJ1-5; the D gene is possibly TRBD1 (6 bases). V gave up 1 base and J gave up 1 base, with 14 bases separating them. The V gene's germline CDR1 is SEHNR and CDR2 FQNEAQ (reference sequence). The length of the CDR3 is 17 residues. The chain's CDR3 is CASSLGGTGMSNQPQHF. The CDR3 coding sequence is TGTGCCAGCAGCTTAGGGGGCACAGGGATGAGCAATCAGCCCCAGCATTTT.

The chain joins TRBV25-1 to TRBJ2-2; 10 bases match TRBD1. The CDR3 runs 16 residues. V dropped 6 bases and J dropped 3; count of bases not matched to a gene: 7. Germline lookup yields CDR1 MGHDK and CDR2 SYGVNS. The CDR3 DNA follows: TGTGCCAGCAGAAATGATGGGACAGGGGACACCGGGGAGCTGTTTTTT. Its protein is CASRNDGTGDTGELFF.

The V call is TRBV5-8, the J call TRBJ2-1; D is ambiguous. CDR1 and CDR2 from the germline V gene are SGHTS and YDEGEE. V gave up 4 bases and J gave up 2 bases, with 10 bases separating them. CDR3 length equals 14 residues. The CDR3 region is CASSLGEPYNEQFF. CDR3 DNA: TGTGCCAGCAGCCTAGGAGAACCCTACAATGAGCAGTTCTTC.

The chain is built from TRBV9 and TRBJ2-7; 9 nucleotides match TRBD1. The CDR3 is 18 residues long. J gave up 2 bases and V 0 bases, and 12 bases lay outside the gene matches. Germline V gene lookup returns CDR1 SGDLS and CDR2 YYNGEE. The DNA of the CDR3 is TGTGCCAGCAGCGTAGCCCTCTCCGGGACAGGGAGCGCCTACGAGCAGTACTTC. Encoded protein: CASSVALSGTGSAYEQYF.

Of note for this clone: The junction shows a germline mismatch at one end, possibly a read error. The chain carries TRBV2 and TRBJ2-5, with TRBD1 as a possible D gene (6 bases). This CDR3 is 11 amino acids long. Per germline, CDR1 SNHLY and CDR2 FYNNEI. This CDR3 is CASILKGGSDF. CDR3 in DNA: TGTGCCAGCATTCTGAAAGGGGGTAGTGACTTC.

V is TRBV2 and J is TRBJ2-7; maybe TRBD2 (5 bases). CDR1 and CDR2 from the germline V gene are SNHLY and FYNNEI. The V end was cut by 4 bases, the J end by 3 bases, with 16 bases between. The CDR3 contains 15 residues. The CDR3 sequence is CASSVPGYKNYEQYF. The CDR3 coding sequence is TGTGCCAGCAGTGTACCGGGATACAAAAACTACGAGCAGTACTTC.

This clone has a handful of counts. The V gene is TRBV10-1, the J gene TRBJ2-1, with 11 bases matching TRBD1. The CDR3 is made up of 16 amino acids. Germline lookup yields CDR1 WNHNN and CDR2 SYGVQD (reference sequence). J was trimmed by 4 bases and V by 6 bases; bases with no gene match: 8. The CDR3 sequence: CASSALGTGGYNEQFF. CDR3 DNA: TGCGCCAGCAGCGCTCTTGGGACAGGGGGTTACAATGAGCAGTTCTTC.

This clone was seen a handful of times. The rearrangement joins TRBV2 to TRBJ2-7, with TRBD1 as a possible D gene (6 bases). Germline V lookup: CDR1 SNHLY, CDR2 FYNNEI. Trimming cost V 2 bases and J 6 bases, with 11 bases left between them. The CDR3 runs to 13 residues. DNA for the CDR3: TGTGCCAGCAGTGAACGCCGACAGGCCGAGCAGTACGTC. This encodes CASSERRQAEQYV.

The chain employs TRBV2 and TRBJ1-1; D is perhaps TRBD1 (6 bases). Germline CDR1 and CDR2: SNHLY and FYNNEI. The V end was cut by 11 bases, the J end by 1 base, with 20 bases between. The CDR3 runs to 15 residues. CDR3 sequence reads: CAGPWGGPANTEAFF. The CDR3 nucleotides are TGTGCCGGACCCTGGGGGGGCCCTGCGAACACTGAAGCTTTCTTT.

The chain links TRBV5-3 to TRBJ2-7; TRBD1 aligns across 9 bases. TRBV5-3 is flagged as an ORF with uncertain function. The V gene end was trimmed by 0 bases and the J gene end by 0 bases; junction bases not matched to a gene: 19. The CDR3 spans 21 residues. CDR3 in amino acids: CARSLAKGGTGNRICSYEQYF. The CDR3, as DNA: TGTGCCAGAAGCTTGGCCAAAGGCGGGACAGGGAATCGTATTTGCTCCTACGAGCAGTACTTC.

This rearrangement joins TRBV11-3 to TRBJ2-5, with 10 bases that match TRBD2. CDR3 length: 16 residues. Germline V gives CDR1 SGHNT, CDR2 YENEEA. V shed 3 bases and J 6 bases; nucleotides not matched to a gene: 10. The CDR3 region has the DNA TGTGCCAGCAGCTTCAGGGGAGCGGGAGGGACGAAGACCCAGTACTTC. Protein product: CASSFRGAGGTKTQYF.

The V and J genes are TRBV5-4 and TRBJ2-4; 10 nucleotides match TRBD2. The CDR3 contains 16 residues. Germline values: CDR1 SGHNT, CDR2 YYREEE (reference sequence). Trimming removed 4 bases from V and 5 bases from J; junction bases left unmatched: 9. CDR3 coding DNA: TGTGCCAGCAGCCCAACCAGCGGGAGGGCGGAAAACATTCAGTACTTC. This encodes CASSPTSGRAENIQYF.

The chain joins TRBV30 to TRBJ2-2; TRBD2 might be the D (5 bases). Trimming took off 8 bases at V and 4 bases at J, with 11 bases between the two ends. The germline V gene encodes CDR1 GTSNPN and CDR2 SVGIG (reference sequence). This CDR3 has 12 amino acids. The CDR3 bases are TGTGCCGCGCCCCGGGGCACCGGGGAGCTGTTTTTT. This gives the protein CAAPRGTGELFF.

The V and J genes are TRBV7-2 and TRBJ2-5; 8 bases match TRBD1. The CDR3 has 14 residues. Germline CDR1 and CDR2: SGHTA and FQGNSA. J was trimmed by 5 bases and V by 0 bases; bases with no gene match: 2. The CDR3 bases are TGTGCCAGCAGCTTAGCCAGGGGGCAGGAGACCCAGTACTTC. The encoded protein is CASSLARGQETQYF.

Written as DNA, the CDR3 is TGCGCCAGCAGCTCTCAGACAGGATCCTACAATGAGCAGTTCTTC. This codes for CASSSQTGSYNEQFF. The rearrangement uses TRBV5-1 and TRBJ2-1; tentative D call: TRBD1 (6 bases). V lost 3 bases to trimming and J lost 1 base, with 11 bases between them. The CDR3 covers 15 residues. The germline gives CDR1 SGHRS, CDR2 YFSETQ.

V usage is TRBV28 and J usage is TRBJ2-1; TRBD1 agrees at 11 bases. Germline CDR1 MDHEN, CDR2 SYDVKM. CDR3 length: 15 amino acids. V trimming: 2 bases; J trimming: 9 bases; junction bases outside the gene matches: 6. The CDR3 region has the DNA TGTGCCAGCAGTTTAGTGGACAGGGGGCTCGGTGAGCAGTTCTTC. Its translation is CASSLVDRGLGEQFF.

The chain carries TRBV14 and TRBJ2-1, with D maybe TRBD1 (6 bases). Germline V gives CDR1 SGHDN, CDR2 FVKESK. Trimming took 6 bases from V and 8 from J, leaving 14 bases between them. The CDR3 has 13 residues. CDR3: CASRPTGSDEQFF. CDR3 sequence (DNA): TGTGCCAGCAGGCCTACAGGGAGCGATGAGCAGTTCTTC. The whole variable domain, remainder taken from reference TRBV14 and TRBJ2-1, is EAGVTQFPSHSVIEKGQTVTLRCDPISGHDNLYWYRRVMGKEIKFLLHFVKESKQDESGMPNNRFLAERTGGTYSTLKVQPAELEDSGVYFCASRPTGSDEQFFGPGTRLTVL.

The rearrangement joins TRBV27 to TRBJ2-5; TRBD2 matches 14 bases. The CDR3 length is 18 residues. Germline CDR1 and CDR2: MNHEY and SMNVEV (reference sequence). Trimming removed 3 bases from V and 5 bases from J; junction bases left unmatched: 11. CDR3 region: CASSLQFGTSGSRETQYF. The DNA of the CDR3 is TGTGCCAGCAGTTTGCAATTTGGGACTAGCGGGAGTAGGGAGACCCAGTACTTC.

This chain links TRBV7-2 with TRBJ2-7; 8 positions agree with TRBD2. Germline V gene sequence: CDR1 SGHTA, CDR2 FQGNSA. V shed 4 bases, J shed 4 bases, and the junction held 12 bases outside the gene matches. The CDR3 covers 16 residues. CDR3 sequence (DNA): TGTGCCAGCAGCTCCTCGTTGGGTAGCGGGATATACGAGCAGTACTTC. It codes for CASSSSLGSGIYEQYF.